These 30 T cell receptor beta chains were sequenced from one sample in a study of blood T cell repertoires in COVID-19. The method was immunoSEQ multiplex PCR; TCRdb's version includes in-frame clones alone and lacks a portion of them. The sample carries more than 300,000 clones, around 82% recorded once. Input material: peripheral blood. The receptors originated from a woman between 50 and 59 years old with acute or convalescent COVID-19.

The rearrangement links TRBV19 to TRBJ1-5; tentatively, D is TRBD1 (6 bases). The CDR3 totals 13 residues. Germline V gene data show CDR1 as LNHDA and CDR2 as SQIVND (reference sequence). Trimming took off 7 bases at V and 11 bases at J, with 18 bases between the two ends. This chain's CDR3 is CASTDQGSWAQHF. DNA of the CDR3: TGTGCCAGTACGGACCAGGGGTCATGGGCCCAGCATTTT.

A single count supports this clone. The rearrangement joins TRBV5-6 to TRBJ2-7; 10 bases line up with TRBD2. V was clipped by 2 bases and J by 4 bases; unmatched bases: 6. CDR1 is SGHDT and CDR2 is YYEEEE in the germline V gene. The CDR3 has 15 amino acids. The CDR3 loop is CASSFIASGSYEQYF. As DNA, the CDR3 is TGTGCCAGCAGCTTCATCGCTAGCGGGAGTTACGAGCAGTACTTC.

This chain's CDR3 is CASSPTGVGYGYTF. In nucleotides, the CDR3 is TGTGCCAGCAGCCCGACAGGGGTCGGCTATGGCTACACCTTC. The J gene is TRBJ1-2, the V gene TRBV9; 8 nucleotides line up with TRBD1. Looked up from germline, CDR1 is SGDLS and CDR2 is YYNGEE. The CDR3 runs to 14 residues. Trimming took 4 bases from V and 4 from J; bases not matched to a gene: 6.

The chain employs TRBV18 and TRBJ1-1, with D possibly TRBD1 on 6 matching bases. The CDR3 runs 14 residues. Germline CDR1 and CDR2: KGHSH and LQKENI. V was pared by 5 bases and J by 0 bases, with 10 bases between. CDR3 sequence reads: CASSRGTMNTEAFF. The CDR3 DNA follows: TGTGCCAGCTCAAGGGGGACCATGAACACTGAAGCTTTCTTT.

The CDR3 DNA reads TGTGCCAGCAGCCCGACAGAGCTTAAGGGCTACACCTTC. Its protein product is CASSPTELKGYTF. V usage is TRBV11-2 and J usage is TRBJ1-2; perhaps TRBD1 as D (5 bases). CDR3 length: 13 residues. From germline, CDR1 is SGHAT and CDR2 FQNNGV. V was pared by 5 bases and J by 8 bases, with 15 bases between.

The V call is TRBV19, the J call TRBJ1-2; 7 nucleotides match TRBD1. CDR3 size: 15 residues. Germline V gives CDR1 LNHDA, CDR2 SQIVND (reference sequence). V was pared by 6 bases and J by 2 bases, with 9 bases of the junction left unmatched. This CDR3 is CASSPVGGSNYGYTF. Written as DNA, the CDR3 is TGTGCCAGTAGCCCTGTAGGGGGCTCGAACTATGGCTACACCTTC.

The V and J genes are TRBV15 and TRBJ1-5, with a possible D match to TRBD1 (5 bases). Germline lookup yields CDR1 LNHNV and CDR2 YYDKDF (reference sequence). The V gene lost 3 bases and the J gene lost 3 bases, with 12 bases spanning the gap. The length of the CDR3 is 15 residues. In nucleotides, the CDR3 is TGTGCCACCAGCAGCGGGGGTCGTGACAATCAGCCCCAGCATTTT. It translates to CATSSGGRDNQPQHF.

This sequence joins TRBV7-8 and TRBJ2-1, with a possible D match to TRBD1 (6 bases). The CDR3 spans 15 residues. Germline-derived CDR1 and CDR2 are SGHVS and FQNEAQ. V was clipped by 6 bases and J by 2 bases, with 14 bases between them. The CDR3 DNA reads TGTGCCAGCAGGTCCCGGGACACTGCCTACAATGAGCAGTTCTTC. Its translation is CASRSRDTAYNEQFF.

The rearrangement joins TRBV29-1 to TRBJ2-2, with a tentative D call TRBD2 (6 bases). Germline values: CDR1 SQVTM, CDR2 ANQGSEA. The CDR3 has 14 residues. V lost 7 bases to trimming and J lost 0 bases, with 12 bases between them. The CDR3 sequence: CSASGTSNTGELFF. The CDR3 DNA sequence: TGCAGCGCTTCCGGGACTTCGAACACCGGGGAGCTGTTTTTT.

The chain carries TRBV5-4 and TRBJ1-6, with D perhaps TRBD1 (6 bases). This CDR3 comprises 15 residues. The V gene's germline CDR1 is SGHNT and CDR2 YYREEE (reference sequence). Trimming shortened V by 0 bases and J by 5 bases, and 9 bases separated the two germline ends. The CDR3 reads CASSLDQGNNSPLHF. The CDR3, as DNA: TGTGCCAGCAGCTTGGACCAGGGGAATAATTCACCCCTCCACTTT.

The CDR3 DNA follows: TGTGCCAGCAGCTTGCGGCCTGGGACAGACGAGACCCAGTACTTC. It codes for CASSLRPGTDETQYF. The chain carries TRBV5-5 and TRBJ2-5; TRBD1 matches 7 bases. CDR3 length: 15 residues. Trimming at V came to 1 base and at J to 5 bases, leaving 8 bases not matched to a gene. The germline V gene has CDR1 SGHKS and CDR2 YYEKEE (reference sequence).

This clone was found once. The chain combines TRBV21-1 with TRBJ2-6; the table names TRBD1, a call not compared with the DNA. TRBV21-1 is classified as a pseudogene. CDR3 length: 16 residues. The CDR3 DNA reads as TGTGCCAGCAGGACGACAGGGGGCGCTGGGGCCAACGTCCTGACTTTC. It specifies CASRTTGGAGANVLTF.

The chain combines TRBV29-1 with TRBJ2-1; 12 positions agree with TRBD2. CDR1 and CDR2 (germline): SQVTM, ANQGSEA. V was pared by 1 base and J by 12 bases, with 4 bases of the junction left unmatched. The CDR3 consists of 13 residues. The CDR3 DNA reads as TGCAGCGTTGAAGGGCTAGCGGGAGGGGGGCAGTTCTTC. This gives the protein CSVEGLAGGGQFF.

This clone has just one count. The V and J genes are TRBV19 and TRBJ1-1; a weak D match, TRBD1 (5 bases). Trimming pared 6 bases from V and 1 base from J, leaving 9 bases between. There are 13 residues in the CDR3. From germline, CDR1 is LNHDA and CDR2 SQIVND (reference sequence). In nucleotides, the CDR3 is TGTGCCAGTAGAGACAGACAGAACACTGAAGCTTTCTTT. Amino acids: CASRDRQNTEAFF.

The rearrangement joins TRBV2 to TRBJ1-1, with D possibly TRBD1 on 6 matching bases. Trimming took 6 bases from V and 1 from J, leaving 12 bases between them. Germline values: CDR1 SNHLY, CDR2 FYNNEI. This CDR3 contains 14 residues. Here the CDR3 reads CASSPRGQNTEAFF. The CDR3, as DNA: TGTGCCAGCAGCCCCCGGGGACAGAACACTGAAGCTTTCTTT. Variable domain in full (rest from reference TRBV2 and TRBJ1-1): EPEVTQTPSHQVTQMGQEVILRCVPISNHLYFYWYRQILGQKVEFLVSFYNNEISEKSEIFDDQFSVERPDGSNFTLKIRSTKLEDSAMYFCASSPRGQNTEAFFGQGTRLTVV.

V and J are TRBV24-1 and TRBJ2-3, with 7 bases fitting TRBD2. Germline CDR1 and CDR2: KGHDR and SFDVKD. The CDR3 runs to 15 residues. V gave up 4 bases and J gave up 0 bases; unmatched junction bases: 3. The CDR3 region has the DNA TGTGCCACCAGTGAGGGAGCGGGAAGCACAGATACGCAGTATTTT. Protein sequence: CATSEGAGSTDTQYF.

The chain uses TRBV7-9 and TRBJ2-3, with D possibly TRBD1 on 5 matching bases. The V end lost 7 bases, the J end lost 2 bases, and 16 bases lay between the germline ends. CDR3 length: 15 residues. Germline-derived CDR1 and CDR2 are SEHNR and FQNEAQ (reference sequence). CDR3 protein: CASTSGALTTDTQYF. For the CDR3, the DNA is TGTGCCAGCACCTCTGGGGCCCTGACCACAGATACGCAGTATTTT.

The chain couples TRBV14 to TRBJ2-1; 9 positions agree with TRBD2. The CDR3 extends over 16 amino acids. The germline V gene has CDR1 SGHDN and CDR2 FVKESK. J lost 4 bases, V lost 5 bases, and 9 bases had no gene match. In DNA, the CDR3 is TGTGCCAGCAGCAAAAGGGCTAGCGGGAATTACAATGAGCAGTTCTTC. It is translated as CASSKRASGNYNEQFF.

This chain uses TRBV7-3 with TRBJ1-5, with D perhaps TRBD1 (5 bases). Germline loops: CDR1 SGHTA, CDR2 FQGTGA. The CDR3 loop spans 14 amino acids. V shed 5 bases and J shed 4 bases, with 12 bases lying between them. The CDR3 sequence: CASSPDSLNQPQHF. In nucleotides, the CDR3 is TGTGCCAGCAGCCCAGACAGTTTGAATCAGCCCCAGCATTTT. Drawing the rest from reference TRBV7-3 and TRBJ1-5, the complete variable domain is GAGVSQTPSNKVTEKGKYVELRCDPISGHTALYWYRQSLGQGPEFLIYFQGTGAADDSGLPNDRFFAVRPEGSVSTLKIQRTERGDSAVYLCASSPDSLNQPQHFGDGTRLSIL.

This clone was detected only a few times. The rearrangement uses TRBV14 and TRBJ2-3; 10 bases are a match to TRBD2. V was pared by 4 bases and J by 3 bases, with 10 bases of the junction left unmatched. CDR1 is SGHDN and CDR2 is FVKESK in the germline V gene. This CDR3 region has 17 residues. CDR3 loop: CASSPGLAFLITDTQYF. As DNA, the CDR3 is TGTGCCAGCAGCCCGGGACTAGCGTTTTTGATTACAGATACGCAGTATTTT.

The V call is TRBV5-1, the J call TRBJ2-5, with 8 nucleotides matching TRBD1. CDR3 length: 15 residues. Germline assignment: CDR1 SGHRS and CDR2 YFSETQ. The ends lost 0 bases at V and 5 bases at J; junction bases unmatched: 6. DNA of the CDR3: TGCGCCAGCAGCTTGGGACAGGGGACGTTTGAGACCCAGTACTTC. Amino acids: CASSLGQGTFETQYF.

Note on this clone: Other DNA sequences in this specimen translate into the identical CDR3. The chain joins TRBV5-1 to TRBJ1-3, with TRBD1 as a possible D gene (5 bases). CDR1 is SGHRS, CDR2 YFSETQ, per germline. The V and J ends lost 5 bases and 4 bases respectively, with 13 bases between them. This CDR3 has 14 amino acids. For the CDR3, the DNA is TGCGCCAGCAGTCCTGACAGAACGGGAAACACCATATATTTT. It specifies CASSPDRTGNTIYF.

The chain links TRBV2 to TRBJ1-5; TRBD1 matches at 8 bases. V lost 5 bases, J lost 4 bases, and 7 bases stayed unmatched. CDR3 length equals 15 residues. Per germline, CDR1 SNHLY and CDR2 FYNNEI. The CDR3 sequence is CASSRTGSWNQPQHF. Written as DNA, the CDR3 is TGTGCCAGCAGTCGGACAGGGTCCTGGAATCAGCCCCAGCATTTT.

V and J are TRBV18 and TRBJ1-4, with 9 bases that match TRBD1. The V segment lost 5 bases and the J segment 8 bases; nucleotides outside the gene matches: 6. Germline V gene lookup returns CDR1 KGHSH and CDR2 LQKENI. There are 14 residues in the CDR3. For the CDR3, the DNA is TGTGCCAGCTCATCCGGACAGGGGCACGAAAAACTGTTTTTT. It yields the protein CASSSGQGHEKLFF.

The chain joins TRBV5-1 to TRBJ2-1; 10 bases align to TRBD2. V shed 6 bases and J 0 bases; nucleotides not matched to a gene: 0. CDR1 and CDR2 (germline): SGHRS, YFSETQ. The CDR3 is 14 amino acids. The CDR3 DNA reads as TGCGCCAGCACTAGCGGGAGCTCCTACAATGAGCAGTTCTTC. Protein product: CASTSGSSYNEQFF.

This chain connects TRBV5-1 to TRBJ1-2, with D perhaps TRBD1 (6 bases). This CDR3 contains 13 residues. CDR1 and CDR2 from the germline V gene are SGHRS and YFSETQ. The V and J ends lost 2 bases and 4 bases respectively, with 9 bases between them. CDR3 residues: CASSFDRSYGYTF. The DNA for the CDR3 is TGCGCCAGCAGCTTTGACAGGAGCTATGGCTACACCTTC.

The rearrangement joins TRBV6-1 to TRBJ1-3; 7 bases align to TRBD1. This CDR3 region has 14 residues. J lost 4 bases, V lost 3 bases, and 3 bases had no gene match. The germline CDR1 and CDR2 sequences are MNHNS and SASEGT. In DNA form, the CDR3 reads TGTGCCAGCAGTGACCCGGGACAGGGAAACACCATATATTTT. Its protein product is CASSDPGQGNTIYF.

This clone was seen a single time. The CDR3 bases are TGTGCCAGCAGTTTGGTAGAGAATCAGCCCCAGCATTTT. Translation gives CASSLVENQPQHF. The chain carries TRBV27 and TRBJ1-5; D call uncertain. Trimming cost V 3 bases and J 4 bases, with 7 bases left between them. The CDR3 contains 13 residues. From germline, CDR1 is MNHEY and CDR2 SMNVEV (reference sequence).

This chain joins TRBV7-2 and TRBJ2-5; weak D call: TRBD2 (5 bases). V gave up 5 bases and J gave up 5 bases, with 12 bases separating them. The CDR3 consists of 13 residues. The germline gives CDR1 SGHTA, CDR2 FQGNSA. CDR3 nucleotides: TGTGCCAGCAGCGTAGGTAGGAGGGAGACCCAGTACTTC. Its protein product is CASSVGRRETQYF.

This chain uses TRBV5-1 with TRBJ2-5, with 10 positions matching TRBD2. This CDR3 comprises 17 residues. The germline CDR1 and CDR2 sequences are SGHRS and YFSETQ. With 2 bases clipped from V and 4 bases from J, the junction kept 11 bases outside the gene matches. DNA for the CDR3: TGCGCCAGCAGCTTTTTAGCGGGGGGTTTCCGTGGAGAGACCCAGTACTTC. It codes for CASSFLAGGFRGETQYF. Full variable domain (outside the CDR3, taken from reference TRBV5-1 and TRBJ2-5): KAGVTQTPRYLIKTRGQQVTLSCSPISGHRSVSWYQQTPGQGLQFLFEYFSETQRNKGNFPGRFSGRQFSNSRSEMNVSTLELGDSALYLCASSFLAGGFRGETQYFGPGTRLLVL.